The 14 T cell receptor beta chains presented below share a single source sample, sequenced in a study of T cell repertoires in cytomegalovirus infection. From the reads, TCRdb called clonotypes with MiXCR, one entry per CDR3 protein. This table holds about 130,000 distinct CDR3 sequences, almost 9% found once. Sequencing used PBMCs. The receptor set was obtained from a human donor in good health (CMV status not recorded). Some clones in this sample may be carry-over from other donors' samples.

This clonotype appeared many times. This chain links TRBV7-2 with TRBJ1-3; D gene uncertain. This CDR3 comprises 15 residues. Germline loops: CDR1 SGHTA, CDR2 FQGNSA. The ends were cut back, 7 bases at V and 1 base at J, with 14 bases in the middle. This CDR3 is CASNFETGSGNTIYF. CDR3 DNA sequence: TGTGCCAGCAACTTCGAGACTGGATCTGGAAACACCATATATTTT.

The chain is built from TRBV6-6 and TRBJ1-1; D not certain. Trimming cost V 7 bases and J 8 bases, with 20 bases left between them. The CDR3 sequence is 14 residues long. Looked up from germline, CDR1 is MNHNY and CDR2 is SVGAGI (reference sequence). DNA of the CDR3: TGTGCCAGCAACTTAGGTCCTGTAAAAACGGAAGCTTTCTTT. This sequence encodes CASNLGPVKTEAFF.

The V call is TRBV18, the J call TRBJ2-3; D not resolved. Per germline, CDR1 KGHSH and CDR2 LQKENI. Trimming cost V 6 bases and J 0 bases, with 13 bases left between them. The CDR3 length is 15 residues. CDR3 loop: CASSQRSSSTDTQYF. For the CDR3, the DNA is TGTGCCAGCTCCCAACGGTCTTCTAGCACAGATACGCAGTATTTT.

This clonotype was observed many times. The rearrangement joins TRBV2 to TRBJ2-3; D is undetermined. Germline-derived CDR1 and CDR2 are SNHLY and FYNNEI. The ends were cut back, 6 bases at V and 7 bases at J, with 8 bases in the middle. The CDR3 covers 11 residues. CDR3 DNA sequence: TGTGCCAGCAGAGAACGATATACGCAGTATTTT. It yields the protein CASRERYTQYF. Full variable domain (remainder filled in from reference TRBV2 and TRBJ2-3): EPEVTQTPSHQVTQMGQEVILRCVPISNHLYFYWYRQILGQKVEFLVSFYNNEISEKSEIFDDQFSVERPDGSNFTLKIRSTKLEDSAMYFCASRERYTQYFGPGTRLTVL.

This clonotype was recorded at least ten times. A junction boundary mismatches the germline segment, possibly from a read error. The rearrangement links TRBV6-5 to TRBJ2-5, with D possibly TRBD1 on 6 matching bases. The CDR3 loop spans 15 amino acids. Germline CDR1 reads MNHEY; CDR2 reads SVGAGI. The CDR3 sequence is CASSYSGGGQGTQYF. The CDR3 nucleotides read TGTGCCAGCAGTTACTCAGGGGGTGGCCAAGGGACCCAGTACTTC.

In its sample, this clonotype was seen many times. The chain joins TRBV2 to TRBJ2-2; 9 positions agree with TRBD1. Germline V gene lookup returns CDR1 SNHLY and CDR2 FYNNEI. V lost 5 bases to trimming and J lost 2 bases; unmatched junction nucleotides: 3. This CDR3 is built from 15 residues. The CDR3 sequence: CASSPGQGNTGELFF. The CDR3 region has the DNA TGTGCCAGCAGTCCGGGACAGGGAAACACCGGGGAGCTGTTTTTT.

This clonotype was recorded at least ten times. The rearrangement joins TRBV7-8 to TRBJ2-1; 10 bases map to TRBD2. Germline CDR1 reads SGHVS; CDR2 reads FQNEAQ. The V segment lost 2 bases and the J segment 0 bases; nucleotides outside the gene matches: 7. CDR3 length: 18 residues. The DNA of the CDR3 is TGTGCCAGCAGCTTACTAGCGGGGGCAAGCTTCTCCTACAATGAGCAGTTCTTC. It encodes CASSLLAGASFSYNEQFF.

At least ten counts were recorded for this clonotype. The genes are TRBV19 and TRBJ1-5; 9 bases are shared with TRBD1. The J segment lost 6 bases and the V segment lost 5 bases, leaving 11 bases of the junction unmatched. Germline CDR1 is LNHDA and CDR2 is SQIVND (reference sequence). The CDR3 contains 16 residues. Here the CDR3 reads CASSGPGQGPRQPQHF. Here the CDR3 DNA reads TGTGCCAGTAGTGGACCGGGACAGGGCCCGCGTCAGCCCCAGCATTTT.

This clonotype has at least ten counts. The V and J genes are TRBV7-2 and TRBJ1-5, with a tentative D call TRBD1 (5 bases). The CDR3 has 13 amino acids. With 4 bases removed from V and 11 bases from J, the gap between germline ends came to 15 bases. CDR1 is SGHTA, CDR2 FQGNSA, per germline. The CDR3 DNA reads as TGTGCCAGCAGCTACCGGGACGCAGTGGCCCAGCATTTT. Translating gives CASSYRDAVAQHF.

This clonotype was observed at least ten times. The gene calls are TRBV7-9 and TRBJ2-6; D gene unclear. Between the trimmed V and J ends, which lost 4 bases and 0 bases, there was a span of 7 bases. The germline CDR1 and CDR2 sequences are SEHNR and FQNEAQ (reference sequence). This CDR3 contains 15 residues. The CDR3 DNA reads as TGTGCCAGCAGCTCGACGGACTCTGGGGCCAACGTCCTGACTTTC. Its translation is CASSSTDSGANVLTF.

This clonotype has only a few counts. Here the CDR3 reads CASSRGRQFNEKLFF. The CDR3 DNA reads TGTGCCAGTAGCCGGGGGCGACAGTTTAATGAAAAACTGTTTTTT. V usage is TRBV19 and J usage is TRBJ1-4; possible D gene TRBD1, 6 bases. V lost 6 bases and J lost 4, with 15 bases in between. Germline V lookup: CDR1 LNHDA, CDR2 SQIVND (reference sequence). CDR3 size: 15 residues.

There are a few counts of this clonotype. CDR3 in amino acids: CASSYQSTSGVSLAKNIQYF. The CDR3 bases are TGTGCCAGCAGTTACCAGTCCACTAGCGGGGTGTCTTTAGCCAAAAACATTCAGTACTTC. The chain joins TRBV6-6 to TRBJ2-4; TRBD2 matches at 10 bases. Trimming cost V 2 bases and J 0 bases; bases outside gene matches: 13. The CDR3 runs to 20 residues. Germline V gene data show CDR1 as MNHNY and CDR2 as SVGAGI (reference sequence).

This clonotype was counted many times. This chain links TRBV19 with TRBJ2-7; D possibly corresponds to TRBD1 (5 bases). Per the germline V gene, CDR1 is LNHDA and CDR2 is SQIVND (reference sequence). This CDR3 region has 16 residues. Trimming stripped 4 bases from V and 3 bases from J, with 19 bases between. The CDR3 DNA follows: TGTGCCAGTAGTAGCACAGGACGGATCGTAGGCTACGAGCAGTACTTC. This gives the protein CASSSTGRIVGYEQYF. The variable domain in full, completed from reference TRBV19 and TRBJ2-7, reads DGGITQSPKYLFRKEGQNVTLSCEQNLNHDAMYWYRQDPGQGLRLIYYSQIVNDFQKGDIAEGYSVSREKKESFPLTVTSAQKNPTAFYLCASSSTGRIVGYEQYFGPGTRLTVT.

This clonotype was observed many times. The J gene is TRBJ2-1, the V gene TRBV7-2, with 11 bases identical to TRBD1. The germline V gene encodes CDR1 SGHTA and CDR2 FQGNSA. J was trimmed by 9 bases and V by 8 bases; bases with no gene match: 9. This CDR3 spans 14 amino acids. CDR3 sequence: CASGVGQGAFEQFF. Here the CDR3 DNA reads TGTGCCAGCGGGGTTGGACAGGGGGCTTTTGAGCAGTTCTTC.